This T cell receptor beta chain was obtained from a study of chemoradiotherapy in HPV16-positive cancers. Study-wide findings and caveats: For HPV16-positive patients, expanding HPV-responsive T cells associated with longer recurrence-free survival.

V dropped 5 bases and J dropped 4; count of bases not matched to a gene: 6. This CDR3 has 14 amino acids. CDR1 SGHAT and CDR2 FQNNGV come from the germline V gene. Concerning this clone itself: Its antigen is not known.

Libraries were prepared by immunoSEQ multiplex PCR; TCRdb keeps only in-frame clonotypes and omits some of them. The table records some 5,500 clones, 78% of them present only once. Specimen collection occurred from a patient who underwent chemoradiotherapy. This chain connects TRBV11-2 to TRBJ2-3; 7 bases agree with TRBD1. The source of this sequence is a human donor with HPV-associated anogenital cancer. The CDR3 bases are TGTGCCAGCAGCGCGACAGGGTCGGCAGATACGCAGTATTTT. Translation: CASSATGSADTQYF.